This T cell receptor (beta chain) appears in the sequencing data of a study of cytomegalovirus exposure and HLA in healthy donors. Notes on the study in general: As a later analysis revealed, the rate of TCR association differed by HLA locus, with DRB1 most and HLA-C fewest.

About this clone itself: Its antigen is not known.

The CDR3 is 14 amino acids. Trimming removed 7 bases from V and 3 bases from J; junction bases left unmatched: 8. Germline V gives CDR1 SGHRS, CDR2 YFSETQ. PCR was performed using 60 Vbeta and 13 Jbeta primers. Data came from immunoSEQ multiplex PCR; TCRdb stores just in-frame clones and leaves some out. This sample has about 55,000 clones, with roughly 50% found just once. This chain links TRBV5-1 with TRBJ2-7; 9 nucleotides line up with TRBD1. The TCR originated in a human donor in good health. The material sequenced was PBMCs. CDR3 protein: CASAPGTGLYEQYF. The CDR3 DNA follows: TGCGCCAGCGCCCCCGGGACAGGGCTCTACGAGCAGTACTTC.